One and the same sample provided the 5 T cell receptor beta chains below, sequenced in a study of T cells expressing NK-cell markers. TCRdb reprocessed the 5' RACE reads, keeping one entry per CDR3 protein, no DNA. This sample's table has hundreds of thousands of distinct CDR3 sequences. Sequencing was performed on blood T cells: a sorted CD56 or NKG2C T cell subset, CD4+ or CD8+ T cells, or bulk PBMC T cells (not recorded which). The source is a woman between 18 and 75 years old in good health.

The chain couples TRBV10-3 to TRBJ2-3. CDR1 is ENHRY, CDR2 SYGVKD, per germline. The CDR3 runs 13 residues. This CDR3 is CAISVAVTDTQYF.

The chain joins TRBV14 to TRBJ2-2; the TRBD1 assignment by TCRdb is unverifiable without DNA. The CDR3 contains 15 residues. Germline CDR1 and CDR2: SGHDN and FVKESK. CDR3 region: CASSPRGGRGGELFF.

CDR3 sequence reads: CSTHSPGLAGGYEQYF. The chain is built from TRBV20-1 and TRBJ2-7; lacking DNA, the TRBD2 call made by TCRdb goes unchecked. The length of the CDR3 is 16 residues. CDR1 is DFQATT and CDR2 is SNEGSKA in the germline V gene (reference sequence).

This CDR3 reads CSVLVSYEQYF. The chain couples TRBV29-1 to TRBJ2-7; TCRdb calls TRBD2, which cannot be checked without DNA. The CDR3 is 11 residues long. Germline CDR1 reads SQVTM; CDR2 reads ANQGSEA.

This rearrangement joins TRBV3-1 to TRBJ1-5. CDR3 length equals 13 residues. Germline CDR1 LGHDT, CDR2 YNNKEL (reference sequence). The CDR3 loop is CASSQRGDQPQHF.